The 10 T cell receptor beta chains presented below share a single source sample, sequenced in a study of beta chain features in type 1 diabetes. What was sequenced were expressed TCRB transcripts, since all of the isolated RNA had been reverse transcribed. Some clones are missing from TCRdb's copy, which holds only in-frame ones; the method was immunoSEQ multiplex PCR. The sample shows a few hundred thousand clones, less than 35% of them seen only once. Input material: central memory CD4+ T cells from blood. All receptors derive from a man in his thirties or forties in good health.

The chain combines TRBV19 with TRBJ1-1, with TRBD1 as a possible D gene (5 bases). This CDR3 is built from 17 residues. Germline CDR1 reads LNHDA; CDR2 reads SQIVND (reference sequence). V was shortened by 4 bases and J by 0 bases, with 18 bases between the two germline ends. This CDR3 reads CASSTLDGTGMNTEAFF. For the CDR3, the DNA is TGTGCCAGTAGTACCCTCGACGGGACGGGTATGAACACTGAAGCTTTCTTT.

V is TRBV27 and J is TRBJ2-7; no definite D call. The V end lost 6 bases, the J end lost 1 base, and 10 bases lay between the germline ends. This CDR3 has 13 amino acids. Germline V gene sequence: CDR1 MNHEY, CDR2 SMNVEV (reference sequence). This CDR3 is CASRPDGSYEQYF. For the CDR3, the DNA is TGTGCCAGCAGACCTGATGGGTCCTACGAGCAGTACTTC.

Turning to this clone: Being one base from a much bigger clone, this may be a read error. The J gene is TRBJ2-3, the V gene TRBV11-3; no clear D. Germline CDR1 is SGHNT and CDR2 is YENEEA. V lost 3 bases and J lost 2, with 0 bases in between. This CDR3 has 11 amino acids. The CDR3 here is CASSFTDTQYF. In DNA, the CDR3 is TGTGCCAGCAGCTTCACAGATACGCAGTATTTT.

This chain joins TRBV9 and TRBJ2-1; TRBD1 agrees at 7 bases. V gave up 4 bases and J gave up 15 bases; unmatched junction bases: 16. The CDR3 loop spans 14 amino acids. CDR1 is SGDLS and CDR2 is YYNGEE in the germline V gene. CDR3 nucleotides: TGTGCCAGCAGCTCCCGAGGAGGACAGGATCGGCTGTTCTTC. It translates to CASSSRGGQDRLFF.

V gene TRBV12-5 combines with J gene TRBJ1-1; no definite D call. Germline values: CDR1 LGHNT, CDR2 FRNRAP. The CDR3 has 13 amino acids. V gave up 0 bases and J gave up 5 bases, with 7 bases separating them. The CDR3 loop is CASGLVPPTEAFF. The CDR3 coding sequence is TGTGCTAGTGGTTTGGTACCCCCGACTGAAGCTTTCTTT.

This clone was seen many times. The chain recombines TRBV4-2 with TRBJ2-5, with D unclear. V lost 0 bases, J lost 4 bases, and 9 bases lay in between. The germline V gene encodes CDR1 LGHNA and CDR2 YNFKEQ. The CDR3 is 14 residues long. The CDR3, as DNA: TGTGCCAGCAGCCAAGAGTGGCGCGGAGAGACCCAGTACTTC. This encodes CASSQEWRGETQYF.

This clone was recorded once. The V call is TRBV7-2, the J call TRBJ2-7, with a tentative D call TRBD1 (6 bases). V was clipped by 5 bases and J by 6 bases, with 8 bases between them. The CDR3 is made up of 11 amino acids. Germline-derived CDR1 and CDR2 are SGHTA and FQGNSA. As DNA, the CDR3 is TGTGCCAGCAGCCAAGGGGGCGAGCAGTACTTC. Its protein is CASSQGGEQYF.

This clone has just a few counts. The rearrangement links TRBV10-3 to TRBJ2-3; 7 bases align to TRBD2. The CDR3 is 16 residues long. Germline assignment: CDR1 ENHRY and CDR2 SYGVKD. The V segment lost 6 bases and the J segment 3 bases; nucleotides outside the gene matches: 12. The CDR3 DNA sequence: TGTGCCATCAGCGTTGCTGGCGGGAGTTCGACAGATACGCAGTATTTT. This gives the protein CAISVAGGSSTDTQYF.

The gene calls are TRBV15 and TRBJ2-1, with D possibly being TRBD2 (5 bases). The CDR3 totals 17 residues. The V end lost 1 base, the J end lost 3 bases, and 16 bases lay between the germline ends. Per the germline V gene, CDR1 is LNHNV and CDR2 is YYDKDF (reference sequence). The CDR3 coding sequence is TGTGCCACCAGCAGAGGTCCCCCGTTTAGCGACTACAATGAGCAGTTCTTC. It is translated as CATSRGPPFSDYNEQFF.

This clone was observed a handful of times. The V call is TRBV30, the J call TRBJ2-6; D possibly corresponds to TRBD2 (6 bases). CDR1 and CDR2 from the germline V gene are GTSNPN and SVGIG (reference sequence). This CDR3 comprises 15 residues. The germline V and J ends were trimmed by 5 bases and 2 bases, with 13 bases remaining between them. The chain's CDR3 is CAWGGSGTGANVLTF. CDR3 DNA: TGTGCCTGGGGAGGGAGTGGGACTGGGGCCAACGTCCTGACTTTC.